This T cell receptor (beta chain) was profiled in a study of cytomegalovirus exposure and HLA in healthy donors (dated by TCRdb to 2017 to 2019). For context, the study as a whole: In an earlier analysis of approximately 640 of the donors, 250 to 350 Gb of sequence data and 100 million or so unique TCR beta sequences from some 170 million T cells were reported. The T cell repertoires of 666 subjects were profiled by immunosequencing and related to cytomegalovirus serostatus. A later analysis re-examined previously published TCR beta repertoires from just over 650 donors and added high-resolution HLA genotyping to investigate patterns of TCR occurrence. In addition to the first cohort of 666 subjects, a separate validation cohort of 100 to 150 different subjects was used. An earlier analysis of roughly 580 of the donors used high-throughput TCR beta sequencing to judge whether each TCR beta V gene segment behaved as functional or pseudogenic. The study combined high-throughput TCR immunosequencing, statistical association of individual TCRs with disease status, and machine learning to predict cytomegalovirus infection status. Donor age, sex, ethnicity and CMV serostatus were compiled together with the repertoire data. The number of donors typed differed by locus, with roughly 629-640 for A, B, C, DRB1 and DQB1, more than 500 for DQA1, about 610 for DPA1, and approximately 470 for DPB1. An early release covering more than 500 HLA-typed donors comprised approximately 300 gigabases of sequencing data and 85 million to 100 million unique TCR sequences. Across 300 to 400 genotyped donors of the cohort, an average of about 250,000 unique TCR beta nucleotide sequences per donor were sequenced, and 15% to 20% of those sequences were non-productive. The genetic ancestry cluster associated with self-reported Caucasian donors included around four fifths of the roughly 410 genotyped donors. The study aimed to test whether signatures of past pathogen exposure could be identified by cataloging public T cell receptors. HLA typing included class I and class II loci at four-digit resolution. Because of strong linkage in the cohort, 4 to 6 DR-DQ haplotypes were treated as single units for association and clustering. A later genetic analysis used genome-wide SNP genotypes for about 55% of the 666 donors, treating that subset as a discovery cohort. Every repertoire in the discovery cohort had been generated on one and the same sequencing platform. Rather than drawing on any new phenotypic data, the later analysis identified candidate immune exposures from TCR beta sequences and the way those sequences occurred across donors. What the authors observed across the whole study: The study gave a list of around 170 TCR beta chains associated with cytomegalovirus. A cluster of highly shared sequence variants was judged likely to be a technical artifact of the sequencing pipeline. Specific HLA alleles were associated with over 15,000 TCR beta sequences at a false discovery rate of 0.05 in a later analysis. Because counts were too low, 15 to 20 rarely observed V segments, including chromosome 9 orphons, were left out of the earlier analysis of 500 to 750 of the donors. Most CMV-associated TCR beta chains appeared to be HLA-restricted in a later analysis, and the HLA associations seemed to be driven largely by CMV exposure. It was suggested by the authors that the approach could potentially be generalized to other disease states and immunological phenotypes. A further reported finding was that TCR beta sequences accurately predicted the HLA-A and HLA-B alleles for most subjects in the first cohort. According to a later analysis, TCR association rates differed among HLA loci, with DRB1 alleles showing the most associated TCRs and HLA-C alleles showing the fewest. The classifier was reported to diagnose cytomegalovirus status with high specificity and sensitivity in both the original and validation cohorts. Several of the top co-occurrence clusters appeared to be linked to parvovirus B19, influenza, CMV and Epstein-Barr virus, according to a later analysis. Because the 87-base-pair reads could not distinguish some IMGT-functional V segments, including TRBV6-2 and TRBV6-3, those segments were excluded. HLA typing was unavailable for some donors at each locus, so association tests used only the typed subset. A later genetic analysis associated a missense DCLRE1C variant with V-gene and J-gene trimming of TCR beta chains, and an independent cohort replicated the association. A later analysis found that HLA-associated TCR beta chains were more clonally expanded and had lower generation probabilities than equally common non-associated chains. Linkage disequilibrium might explain the correlated functional status among segregating V segments, but an unknown experimental factor could not be ruled out. The presence/absence analyses assumed that sequencing depth was roughly uniform across donors, and that assumption may not be true. Most TCR sequences were observed very rarely across donors, whereas some public TCRs were present in many individuals. Assigning TCR associations to individual alleles was difficult when HLA alleles, especially DR and DQ, strongly co-occurred. This cohort had only TCR beta chains sequenced, and the lack of alpha or paired-chain data limited which features could be detected. In an earlier analysis of around 600 of the donors, most TCR beta V segments appeared in productive rearrangements about 87% or about 30% of the time, broadly matching IMGT annotations. A few of the identified cytomegalovirus-associated TCR beta chains were confirmed in vitro to be specific for cytomegalovirus antigens. Immune exposure information for the cohort was limited to CMV serostatus. In a later genetic analysis, fewer N-insertions in productive TCRs were reported among donors in an Asian-associated ancestry cluster than the 666-donor mean.

The cohort consisted of 600 to 750 healthy bone marrow donors. At the time of sampling, every cohort member was nominally healthy, though immune exposures that went unrecorded were likely present. The donor tested CMV seronegative, placing the donor among the 350 to 400 seronegative members of the cohort. A peripheral blood sample was collected from each donor, and TCR beta sequencing was performed on peripheral blood mononuclear cells. Genomic DNA extraction from the blood cell samples was performed with the Qiagen DNeasy Blood Extraction Kit. Library prep was done by the immunoSEQ multiplex PCR assay. For the multiplex PCR, a mixture combining 60 forward primers for TCR Vbeta segments and 13 reverse primers for TCR Jbeta segments was used. The CDR3 region of rearranged TCR beta genes was amplified from genomic DNA by a multiplex PCR assay. On the Illumina HiSeq System, the amplified TCR beta libraries were sequenced as 87-base-pair reads. The authors' analysis ran thus. A later analysis tallied approximately 87 million unique TCR beta chains across the 640 or so repertoires, and about 10 million of those chains were shared by two or more donors. A nearest-neighbor algorithm error-corrected the raw reads and collapsed the reads into unique sequences, merging closely related sequences to remove PCR and sequencing errors. CDR3 sequences were aligned to IMGT reference sequences to assign V, D and J gene segments. Each retained sequence needed at least a six-nucleotide match to both a V gene segment and a J gene segment. Rearrangements were classified as productive when the CDR3 lacked stop codons and remained in frame with V and J, and all other rearrangements were classified as non-productive. Following IMGT convention, CDR3 was defined as the stretch from the second conserved V-encoded cysteine up to the conserved J-encoded phenylalanine. In an earlier analysis of more than 550 of the donors, sequences lacking an unambiguous match to a single V gene segment were excluded. An earlier analysis of roughly 590 of the donors called V segments functional above 56.7% productive rearrangements and segregating when the between-donor standard deviation exceeded 5%. A statistical classification framework was built to diagnose cytomegalovirus status from the catalog of TCR beta chain sequences. V and J gene assignment, in a later analysis, came from comparing TCR nucleotide sequences with IMGT/GENE-DB human TR gene sequences. Using the TCRdist pipeline, a later analysis assigned CDR3 sequences along with most-parsimonious VDJ recombination scenarios. In a later analysis, each TCR beta chain was defined by its CDR3 amino acid sequence together with its V-gene family, and reads lacking a unique V-gene family were excluded. To address suspected cross-contamination and a sequencing artifact, a later analysis removed around 600 highly shared, low-generation-probability nucleotide sequences. A later analysis calculated a clonal expansion index for each public chain from normalized within-repertoire ranks of inferred template counts. A later analysis computed generation probabilities with a VDJ recombination model fitted to out-of-frame rearrangements, and checked the results against IGoR. In a later analysis, hypergeometric tests were used to score TCR-TCR, TCR-HLA and TCR-CMV co-occurrence, with a repertoire-size bias correction applied to TCR pairs. False discovery rates were estimated in a later analysis by permuting HLA or CMV assignments 20 times. A later analysis grouped co-occurring TCRs with DBSCAN, adding TCRdist sequence similarity when clustering within HLA-allele-positive subsets. Co-occurrence clustering excluded repertoires with fewer than 30,000 or more than 120,000 public chains, plus five with anomalous nucleotide sharing. The clones in this table, taken by TCRdb from immuneACCESS, are in-frame only. Not every clone is retained; where verified, under half of the shortfall comes from an unresolved V gene, and the cause of the rest is unknown. That table furnishes V, J and clone size, whereas the DNA furnished D and trimming. The sample table lists about 140,000 clones, 82% of them with a count of one. Of the sample, around 1.9% is held by the ten largest clones.

Concerning this clone: Its binding antigen is unknown. Base qualities were left out, and no much larger clone turns up one base away.

From the cysteine up to the phenylalanine, the CDR3 has a length of 15 residues. Only the CDR3 part of the read is kept: 45 bases, read in frame from the first base. The germline V gene provides CDR1 ENHRY and CDR2 SYGVKD. V loses 4 bases, J loses 3 bases, and the germline ends lie 14 bases apart. Sequencing input: PBMCs. The TCR was taken from a woman between 40 and 50 years old in good health and CMV-seronegative. The V and J genes are TRBV10-3 and TRBJ2-3; TRBD1 is perhaps the D gene, given 5 matching bases. Read as DNA, the sequence is TGTGCCATCAGTGGGCAGGGTGGTGAGACAGATACGCAGTATTTT. Its protein product is CAISGQGGETDTQYF.